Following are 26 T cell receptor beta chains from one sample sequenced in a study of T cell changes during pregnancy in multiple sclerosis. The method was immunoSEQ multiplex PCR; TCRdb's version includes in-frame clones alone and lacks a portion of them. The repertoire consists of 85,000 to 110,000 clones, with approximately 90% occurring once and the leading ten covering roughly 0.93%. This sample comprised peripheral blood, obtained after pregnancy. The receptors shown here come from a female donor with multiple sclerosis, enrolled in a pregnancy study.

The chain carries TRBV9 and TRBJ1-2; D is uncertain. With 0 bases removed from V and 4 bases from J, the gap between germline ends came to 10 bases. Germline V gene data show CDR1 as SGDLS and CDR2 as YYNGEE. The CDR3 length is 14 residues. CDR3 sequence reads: CASSVEVQPYGYTF. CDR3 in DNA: TGTGCCAGCAGCGTAGAGGTACAGCCCTATGGCTACACCTTC.

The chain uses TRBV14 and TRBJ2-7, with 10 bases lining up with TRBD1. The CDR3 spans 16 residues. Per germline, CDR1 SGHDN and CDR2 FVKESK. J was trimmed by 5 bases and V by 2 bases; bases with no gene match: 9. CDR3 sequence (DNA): TGTGCCAGCAGCCAAAGGTTCGGGACAGGGGCCCACGAGCAGTACTTC. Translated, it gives CASSQRFGTGAHEQYF.

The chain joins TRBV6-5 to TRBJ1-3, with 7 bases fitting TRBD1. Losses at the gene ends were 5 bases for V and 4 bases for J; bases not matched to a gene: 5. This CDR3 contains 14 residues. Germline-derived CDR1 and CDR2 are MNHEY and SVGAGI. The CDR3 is CASSPGQRGNTIYF. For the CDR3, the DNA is TGTGCCAGCAGTCCGGGACAGCGAGGAAACACCATATATTTT.

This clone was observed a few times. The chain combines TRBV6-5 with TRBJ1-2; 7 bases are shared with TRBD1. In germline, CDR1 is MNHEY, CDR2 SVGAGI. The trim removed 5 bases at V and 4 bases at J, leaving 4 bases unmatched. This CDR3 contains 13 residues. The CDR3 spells CASSRQGTYGYTF. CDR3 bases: TGTGCCAGCAGTCGACAGGGCACCTATGGCTACACCTTC.

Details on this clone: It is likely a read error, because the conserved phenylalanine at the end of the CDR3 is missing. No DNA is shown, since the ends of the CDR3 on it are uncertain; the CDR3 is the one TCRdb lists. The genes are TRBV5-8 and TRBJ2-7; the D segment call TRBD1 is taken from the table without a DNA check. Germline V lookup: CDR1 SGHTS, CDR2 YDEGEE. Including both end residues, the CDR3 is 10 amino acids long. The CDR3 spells CASSLHQIRH.

CDR3 nucleotide sequence: TGTGCCAGCAGTTTGGGGCTAGCGGGAAGAACAGATACGCAGTATTTT. Residues: CASSLGLAGRTDTQYF. The V gene is TRBV27, the J gene TRBJ2-3, with 9 bases that match TRBD2. The CDR3 loop spans 16 amino acids. Germline V CDR1 and CDR2: MNHEY, SMNVEV (reference sequence). V shed 3 bases, J shed 3 bases, and the junction held 7 bases outside the gene matches.

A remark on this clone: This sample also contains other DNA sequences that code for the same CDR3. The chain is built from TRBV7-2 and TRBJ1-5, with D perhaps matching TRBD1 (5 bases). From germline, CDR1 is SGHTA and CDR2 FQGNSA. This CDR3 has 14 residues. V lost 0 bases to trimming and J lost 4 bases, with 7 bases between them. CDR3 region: CASSLAGGNQPQHF. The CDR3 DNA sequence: TGTGCCAGCAGCTTAGCGGGGGGAAATCAGCCCCAGCATTTT.

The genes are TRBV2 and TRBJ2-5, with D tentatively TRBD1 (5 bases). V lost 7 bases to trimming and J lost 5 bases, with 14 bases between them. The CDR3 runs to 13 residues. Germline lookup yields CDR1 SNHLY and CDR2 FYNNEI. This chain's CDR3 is CASTGQSLETQYF. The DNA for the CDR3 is TGTGCCAGCACCGGACAAAGTTTGGAGACCCAGTACTTC. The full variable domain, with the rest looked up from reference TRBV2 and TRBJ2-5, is EPEVTQTPSHQVTQMGQEVILRCVPISNHLYFYWYRQILGQKVEFLVSFYNNEISEKSEIFDDQFSVERPDGSNFTLKIRSTKLEDSAMYFCASTGQSLETQYFGPGTRLLVL.

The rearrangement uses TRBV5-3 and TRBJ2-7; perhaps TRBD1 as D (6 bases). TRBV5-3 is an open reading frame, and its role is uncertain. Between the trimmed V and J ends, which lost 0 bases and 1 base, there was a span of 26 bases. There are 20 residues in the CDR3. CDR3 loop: CARSLVQAGAGISLSYEQYF. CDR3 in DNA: TGTGCCAGAAGCTTGGTTCAGGCAGGGGCCGGAATAAGTTTATCCTACGAGCAGTACTTC.

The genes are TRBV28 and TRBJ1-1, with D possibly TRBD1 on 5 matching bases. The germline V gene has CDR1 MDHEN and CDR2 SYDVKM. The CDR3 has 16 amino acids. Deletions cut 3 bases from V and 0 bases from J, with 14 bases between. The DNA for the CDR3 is TGTGCCAGCAGTTTCCCCTCCGCAGGGATGAACACTGAAGCTTTCTTT. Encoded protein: CASSFPSAGMNTEAFF.

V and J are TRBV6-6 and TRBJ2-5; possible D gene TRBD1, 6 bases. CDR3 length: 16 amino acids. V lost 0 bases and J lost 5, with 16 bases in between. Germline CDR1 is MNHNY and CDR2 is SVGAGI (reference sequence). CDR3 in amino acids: CASSYSPPTGYETQYF. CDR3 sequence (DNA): TGTGCCAGCAGTTACTCGCCCCCTACAGGGTACGAGACCCAGTACTTC.

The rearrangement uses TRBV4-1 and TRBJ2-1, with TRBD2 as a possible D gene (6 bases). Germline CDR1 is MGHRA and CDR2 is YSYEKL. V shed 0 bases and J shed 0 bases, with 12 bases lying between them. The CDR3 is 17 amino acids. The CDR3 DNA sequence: TGCGCCAGCAGCCAAGAGAAGGTAGCGGACTCCTACAATGAGCAGTTCTTC. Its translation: CASSQEKVADSYNEQFF.

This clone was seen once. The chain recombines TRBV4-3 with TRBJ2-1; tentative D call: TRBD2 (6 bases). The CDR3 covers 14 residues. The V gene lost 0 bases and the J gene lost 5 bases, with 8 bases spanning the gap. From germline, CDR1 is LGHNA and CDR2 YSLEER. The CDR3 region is CASSQEASDNEQFF. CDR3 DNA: TGCGCCAGCAGCCAAGAGGCTAGCGACAATGAGCAGTTCTTC.

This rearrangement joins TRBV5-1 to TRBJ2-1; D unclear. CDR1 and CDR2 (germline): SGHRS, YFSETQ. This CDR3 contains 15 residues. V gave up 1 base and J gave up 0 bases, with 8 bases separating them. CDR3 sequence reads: CASSLTASSYNEQFF. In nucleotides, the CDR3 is TGCGCCAGCAGCTTGACGGCTAGCTCCTACAATGAGCAGTTCTTC.

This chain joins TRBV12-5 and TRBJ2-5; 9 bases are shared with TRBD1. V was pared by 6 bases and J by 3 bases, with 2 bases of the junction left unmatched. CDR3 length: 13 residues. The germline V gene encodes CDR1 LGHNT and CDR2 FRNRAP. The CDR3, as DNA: TGTGCTAGTGGATGGACAGGGGAAGAGACCCAGTACTTC. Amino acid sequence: CASGWTGEETQYF.

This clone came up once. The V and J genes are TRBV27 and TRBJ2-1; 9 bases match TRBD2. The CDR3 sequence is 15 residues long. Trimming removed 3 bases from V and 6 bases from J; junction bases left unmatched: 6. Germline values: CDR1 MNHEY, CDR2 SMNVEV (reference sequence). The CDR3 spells CASSLLAGDPNEQFF. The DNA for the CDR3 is TGTGCCAGCAGTTTGTTAGCGGGAGATCCCAATGAGCAGTTCTTC.

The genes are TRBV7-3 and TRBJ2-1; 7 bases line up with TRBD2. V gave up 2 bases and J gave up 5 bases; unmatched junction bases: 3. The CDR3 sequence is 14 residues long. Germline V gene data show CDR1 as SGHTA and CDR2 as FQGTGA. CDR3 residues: CASSLERDHNEQFF. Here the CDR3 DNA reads TGTGCCAGCAGCTTAGAGCGGGACCACAATGAGCAGTTCTTC.

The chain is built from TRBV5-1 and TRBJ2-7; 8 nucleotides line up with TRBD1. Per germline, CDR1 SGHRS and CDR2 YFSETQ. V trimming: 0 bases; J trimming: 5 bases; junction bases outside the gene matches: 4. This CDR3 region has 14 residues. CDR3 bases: TGCGCCAGCAGCTTGGGACAGGGGTTCCACGAGCAGTACTTC. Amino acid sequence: CASSLGQGFHEQYF.

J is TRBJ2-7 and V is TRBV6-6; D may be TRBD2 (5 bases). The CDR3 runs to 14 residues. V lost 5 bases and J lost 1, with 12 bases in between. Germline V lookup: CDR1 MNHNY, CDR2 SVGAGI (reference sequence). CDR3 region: CASSPSGVSYEQYF. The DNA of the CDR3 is TGTGCCAGCAGTCCCTCCGGGGTATCCTACGAGCAGTACTTC.

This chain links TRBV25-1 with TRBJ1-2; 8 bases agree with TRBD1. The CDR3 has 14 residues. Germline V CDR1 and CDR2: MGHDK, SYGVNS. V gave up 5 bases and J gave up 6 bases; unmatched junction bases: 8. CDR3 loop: CASSLLDRANGYTF. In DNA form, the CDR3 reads TGTGCCAGCAGTCTCCTGGACAGGGCTAATGGCTACACCTTC.

The CDR3 region is CASSFGGWWALNTEAFF. The CDR3, as DNA: TGTGCCAGCAGCTTTGGAGGGTGGTGGGCCCTGAACACTGAAGCTTTCTTT. The V call is TRBV12-1, the J call TRBJ1-1. TRBV12-1 is assigned pseudogene status. The CDR3 runs to 17 residues.

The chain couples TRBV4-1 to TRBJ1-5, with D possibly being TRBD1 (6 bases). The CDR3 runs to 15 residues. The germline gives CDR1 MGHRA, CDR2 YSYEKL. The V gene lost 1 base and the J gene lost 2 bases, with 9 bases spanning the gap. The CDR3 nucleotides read TGCGCCAGCAGCCAAGCGGACAGCCGCAATCAGCCCCAGCATTTT. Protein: CASSQADSRNQPQHF.

CDR3 sequence: CASRPRTGGNTQYF. CDR3 in DNA: TGTGCCAGCAGACCTCGAACCGGAGGGAATACGCAGTATTTT. The chain combines TRBV6-5 with TRBJ2-3; possible D gene TRBD2, 6 bases. There are 14 residues in the CDR3. Germline assignment: CDR1 MNHEY and CDR2 SVGAGI. The ends were cut back, 6 bases at V and 7 bases at J, with 17 bases in the middle.

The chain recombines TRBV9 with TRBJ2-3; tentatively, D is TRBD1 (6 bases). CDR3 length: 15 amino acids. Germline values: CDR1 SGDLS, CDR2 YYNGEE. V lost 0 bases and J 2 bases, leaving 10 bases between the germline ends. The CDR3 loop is CASSVATGYTDTQYF. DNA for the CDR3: TGTGCCAGCAGCGTAGCGACAGGATACACAGATACGCAGTATTTT. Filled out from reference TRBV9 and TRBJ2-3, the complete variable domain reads DSGVTQTPKHLITATGQRVTLRCSPRSGDLSVYWYQQSLDQGLQFLIQYYNGEERAKGNILERFSAQQFPDLHSELNLSSLELGDSALYFCASSVATGYTDTQYFGPGTRLTVL.

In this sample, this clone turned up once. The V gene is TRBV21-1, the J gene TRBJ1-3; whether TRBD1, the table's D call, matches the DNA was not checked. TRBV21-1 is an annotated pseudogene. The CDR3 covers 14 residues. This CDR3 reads CANPTGRSGNTIYF. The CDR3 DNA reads TGTGCCAATCCGACAGGCCGGTCTGGAAACACCATATATTTT.

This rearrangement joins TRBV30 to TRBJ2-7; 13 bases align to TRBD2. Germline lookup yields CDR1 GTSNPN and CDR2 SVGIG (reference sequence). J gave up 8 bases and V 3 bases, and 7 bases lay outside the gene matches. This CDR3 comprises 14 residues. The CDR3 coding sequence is TGTGCCTGGAGGGCACTAGCGGGAGGGCCCAAGCAGTACTTC. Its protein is CAWRALAGGPKQYF.